The 8 T cell receptor beta chains listed next were all sequenced from one sample in a study of blood T cell repertoires in COVID-19. TCRdb's table, derived via immunoSEQ multiplex PCR, lists solely in-frame clones and lacks some. The table records just under 65,000 clones, more than 60% of them present only once. Sequenced sample: peripheral blood. Receptors originate from a human donor in a cohort sampled during active COVID-19.

CDR3 region: CASSSGQSYEQYF. In DNA, the CDR3 is TGTGCCAGCAGTTCGGGACAGTCCTACGAGCAGTACTTC. The chain has TRBV28 and TRBJ2-7; 7 bases line up with TRBD1. The germline V gene encodes CDR1 MDHEN and CDR2 SYDVKM. The CDR3 spans 13 residues. V lost 4 bases and J lost 1; bases outside the gene matches: 1.

This clone was seen more than once but under ten times. The chain joins TRBV6-5 to TRBJ2-7; a possible D gene is TRBD2 (5 bases). The CDR3 has 13 amino acids. Germline CDR1 MNHEY, CDR2 SVGAGI. V gave up 5 bases and J gave up 4 bases, with 12 bases separating them. For the CDR3, the DNA is TGTGCCAGCAGTCCTGGGAGTAAGTACGAGCAGTACTTC. This encodes CASSPGSKYEQYF.

The CDR3 region is CASRPGGLVGNEKLFF. The CDR3 DNA reads as TGCGCCAGCCGCCCAGGGGGACTTGTCGGTAATGAAAAACTGTTTTTT. This chain uses TRBV5-1 with TRBJ1-4; the match to TRBD1 covers 7 bases. This CDR3 is 16 amino acids long. Looked up from germline, CDR1 is SGHRS and CDR2 is YFSETQ. V trimming: 7 bases; J trimming: 4 bases; junction bases outside the gene matches: 13. Full variable domain (rest looked up from reference TRBV5-1 and TRBJ1-4): KAGVTQTPRYLIKTRGQQVTLSCSPISGHRSVSWYQQTPGQGLQFLFEYFSETQRNKGNFPGRFSGRQFSNSRSEMNVSTLELGDSALYLCASRPGGLVGNEKLFFGSGTQLSVL.

The chain couples TRBV6-2 or TRBV6-3 to TRBJ2-1; 11 nucleotides line up with TRBD2. The CDR3 runs 17 residues. V dropped 0 bases and J dropped 3; count of bases not matched to a gene: 4. Germline-derived CDR1 and CDR2 are MNHEY and SVGEGT. The DNA for the CDR3 is TGTGCCAGCAGTTACTCCCCTAGCGGGGGGCTCTACAATGAGCAGTTCTTC. It translates to CASSYSPSGGLYNEQFF.

The table lists this clone with a few counts. The chain links TRBV29-1 to TRBJ1-1; D unclear. Trimming shortened V by 0 bases and J by 10 bases, and 9 bases separated the two germline ends. CDR1 and CDR2 from the germline V gene are SQVTM and ANQGSEA. The CDR3 runs to 11 residues. The CDR3 DNA reads as TGCAGCGTTGAAGATCCGGGGTTAGCTTTCTTT. This translates into CSVEDPGLAFF.

This clone has a single count. The gene calls are TRBV30 and TRBJ1-5; D is possibly TRBD1 (6 bases). Germline loops: CDR1 GTSNPN, CDR2 SVGIG (reference sequence). The V end was cut by 3 bases, the J end by 4 bases, with 16 bases between. The CDR3 is 15 residues long. DNA for the CDR3: TGTGCCTGGAGCGCCGGGACACTCCTTAATCAGCCCCAGCATTTT. It encodes CAWSAGTLLNQPQHF.

The chain combines TRBV24-1 with TRBJ2-7, with 9 bases identical to TRBD1. The V gene's germline CDR1 is KGHDR and CDR2 SFDVKD. J was trimmed by 1 base and V by 4 bases; bases with no gene match: 7. This CDR3 has 16 amino acids. CDR3 nucleotides: TGTGCCACCAGTGAGTCCGGGACAGGGAATTCCTACGAGCAGTACTTC. This translates into CATSESGTGNSYEQYF.

The chain is built from TRBV19 and TRBJ2-3, with 13 bases aligning to TRBD2. Germline CDR1 is LNHDA and CDR2 is SQIVND (reference sequence). Losses at the gene ends were 4 bases for V and 9 bases for J; bases not matched to a gene: 10. CDR3 size: 16 residues. The CDR3 sequence: CASSNRLAGGLRTQYF. CDR3 nucleotides: TGTGCCAGTAGTAATCGACTAGCGGGGGGCCTGCGAACGCAGTATTTT.